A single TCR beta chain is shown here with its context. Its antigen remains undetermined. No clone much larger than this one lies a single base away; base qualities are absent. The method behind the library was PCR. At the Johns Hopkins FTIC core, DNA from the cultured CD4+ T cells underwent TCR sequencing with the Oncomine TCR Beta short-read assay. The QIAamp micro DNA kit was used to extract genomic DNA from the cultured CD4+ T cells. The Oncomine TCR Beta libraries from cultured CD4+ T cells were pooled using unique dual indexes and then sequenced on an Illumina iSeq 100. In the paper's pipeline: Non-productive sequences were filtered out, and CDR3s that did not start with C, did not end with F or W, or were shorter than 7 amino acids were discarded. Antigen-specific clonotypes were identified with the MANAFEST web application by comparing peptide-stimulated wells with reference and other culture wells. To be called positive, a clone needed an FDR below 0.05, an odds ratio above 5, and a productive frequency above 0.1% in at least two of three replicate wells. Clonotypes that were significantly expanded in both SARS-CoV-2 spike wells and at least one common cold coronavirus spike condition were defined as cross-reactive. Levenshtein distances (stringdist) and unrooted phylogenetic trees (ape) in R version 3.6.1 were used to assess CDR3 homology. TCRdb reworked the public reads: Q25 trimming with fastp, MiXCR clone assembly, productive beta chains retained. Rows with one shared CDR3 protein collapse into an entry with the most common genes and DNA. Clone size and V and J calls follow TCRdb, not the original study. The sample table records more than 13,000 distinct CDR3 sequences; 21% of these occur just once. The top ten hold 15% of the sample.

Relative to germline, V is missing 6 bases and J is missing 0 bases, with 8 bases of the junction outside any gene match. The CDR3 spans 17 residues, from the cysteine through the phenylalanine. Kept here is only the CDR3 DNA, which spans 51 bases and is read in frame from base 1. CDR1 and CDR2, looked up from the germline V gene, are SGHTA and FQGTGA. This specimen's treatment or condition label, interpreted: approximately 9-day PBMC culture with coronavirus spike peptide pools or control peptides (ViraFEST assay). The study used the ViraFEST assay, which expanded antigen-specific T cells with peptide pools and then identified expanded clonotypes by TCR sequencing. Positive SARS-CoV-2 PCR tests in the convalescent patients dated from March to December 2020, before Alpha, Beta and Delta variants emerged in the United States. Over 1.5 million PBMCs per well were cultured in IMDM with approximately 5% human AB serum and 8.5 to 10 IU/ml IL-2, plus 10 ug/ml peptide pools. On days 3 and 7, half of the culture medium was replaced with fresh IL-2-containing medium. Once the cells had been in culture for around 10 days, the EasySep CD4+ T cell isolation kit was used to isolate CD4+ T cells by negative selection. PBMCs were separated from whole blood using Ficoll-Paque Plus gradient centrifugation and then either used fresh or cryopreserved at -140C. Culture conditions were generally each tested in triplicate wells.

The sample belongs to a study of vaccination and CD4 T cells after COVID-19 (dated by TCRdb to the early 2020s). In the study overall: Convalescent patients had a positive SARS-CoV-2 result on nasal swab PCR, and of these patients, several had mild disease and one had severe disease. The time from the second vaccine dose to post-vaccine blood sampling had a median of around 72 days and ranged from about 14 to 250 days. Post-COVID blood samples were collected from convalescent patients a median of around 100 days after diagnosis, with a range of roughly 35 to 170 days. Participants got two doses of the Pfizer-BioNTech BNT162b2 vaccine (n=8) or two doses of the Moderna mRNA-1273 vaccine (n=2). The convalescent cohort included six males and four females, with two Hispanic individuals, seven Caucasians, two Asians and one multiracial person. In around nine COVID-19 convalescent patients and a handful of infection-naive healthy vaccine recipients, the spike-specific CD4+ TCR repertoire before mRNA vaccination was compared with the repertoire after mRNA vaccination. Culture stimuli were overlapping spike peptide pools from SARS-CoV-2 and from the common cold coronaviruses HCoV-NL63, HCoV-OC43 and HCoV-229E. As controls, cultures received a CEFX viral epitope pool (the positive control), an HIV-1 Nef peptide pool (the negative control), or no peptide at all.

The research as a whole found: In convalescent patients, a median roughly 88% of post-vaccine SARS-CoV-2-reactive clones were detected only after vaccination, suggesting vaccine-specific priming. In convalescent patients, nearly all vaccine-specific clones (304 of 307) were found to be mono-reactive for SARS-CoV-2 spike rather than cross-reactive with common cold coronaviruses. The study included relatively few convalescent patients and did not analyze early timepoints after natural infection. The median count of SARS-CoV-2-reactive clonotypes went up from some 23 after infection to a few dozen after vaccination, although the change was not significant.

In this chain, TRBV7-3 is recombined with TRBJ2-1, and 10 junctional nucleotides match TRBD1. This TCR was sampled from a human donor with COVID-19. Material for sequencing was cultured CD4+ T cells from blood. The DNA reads TGTGCCAGCAGTTCGGGACAGGGGATAAGCTCCTACAATGAGCAGTTCTTC. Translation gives CASSSGQGISSYNEQFF.